Listed here are 21 T cell receptor beta chains from one sample, sequenced in a study of T-cell reconstitution after alpha-beta-depleted transplantation in children (dated by TCRdb to 2016 to 2017). The library was made by PCR. Sequenced on an Illumina HiSeq 2500. Molecular barcoding was employed in the preparation of TCR libraries, with unique molecular identifiers being used to normalize TCRbeta repertoire quantification. TCRdb reanalyzed the raw reads on its own, using fastp at Q25 for trimming and MiXCR for clone calling, and kept in-frame beta chains. Under each unique CDR3 protein, matching rows form one entry showing the most common genes and DNA. The sample data list about 610,000 distinct CDR3 sequences, and more than 9% of these were observed just once. 4% of the sample rests with the top ten. The specimen comprised PBMCs from the stem cell graft donor, sampled from the stem cell graft. The receptors were sampled from a human donor who donated a stem cell graft to a child with acute myeloid leukemia.

Only a few counts were recorded for this clonotype. This chain uses TRBV24-1 with TRBJ2-3; TRBD1 matches at 9 bases. Trimming removed 3 bases from V and 4 bases from J; junction bases left unmatched: 7. Germline V gene sequence: CDR1 KGHDR, CDR2 SFDVKD. This CDR3 spans 16 amino acids. The CDR3 nucleotides read TGTGCCACCAGTGATGCTGGACAGGGGTATTCAGATACGCAGTATTTT. Its protein is CATSDAGQGYSDTQYF.

CDR3 protein: CSARVRTPQRSETQYF. The CDR3 DNA is TGCAGTGCTAGAGTCAGGACCCCGCAGAGGTCTGAGACCCAGTACTTC. The chain joins TRBV20-1 to TRBJ2-5; D uncertain. CDR1 DFQATT and CDR2 SNEGSKA come from the germline V gene (reference sequence). The CDR3 loop spans 16 amino acids. V was cut by 1 base and J by 5 bases, with 20 bases left in between.

This clonotype was picked up many times. This rearrangement joins TRBV20-1 to TRBJ2-7; no firm D call. V lost 4 bases, J lost 1 base, and 11 bases lay in between. This CDR3 has 13 amino acids. Germline V gene sequence: CDR1 DFQATT, CDR2 SNEGSKA (reference sequence). CDR3: CSATRITSYEQYF. CDR3 sequence (DNA): TGCAGTGCTACCCGGATCACTTCCTACGAGCAGTACTTC.

V is TRBV13 and J is TRBJ2-2; no reliable D call. The CDR3 runs 15 residues. With 6 bases removed from V and 5 bases from J, the gap between germline ends came to 16 bases. Germline CDR1 and CDR2: PRHDT and FYEKMQ (reference sequence). The CDR3 loop reads CASRRDGIKTGELFF. The CDR3, as DNA: TGTGCCAGCAGGCGTGATGGGATAAAAACCGGGGAGCTGTTTTTT.

The J gene is TRBJ1-2, the V gene TRBV18; the match to TRBD1 covers 8 bases. J was trimmed by 4 bases and V by 5 bases; bases with no gene match: 9. The CDR3 has 15 residues. CDR1 is KGHSH, CDR2 LQKENI, per germline. The CDR3 sequence: CASSSADRAGYGYTF. The CDR3 nucleotides read TGTGCCAGCTCATCTGCGGACAGGGCAGGCTATGGCTACACCTTC.

This clonotype was counted ten times or more. J is TRBJ2-6 and V is TRBV27; 10 bases are shared with TRBD2. J lost 4 bases, V lost 5 bases, and 2 bases had no gene match. This CDR3 has 15 amino acids. Germline assignment: CDR1 MNHEY and CDR2 SMNVEV (reference sequence). In DNA form, the CDR3 reads TGTGCCAGCAGTCTACTAGCGGGAGGGGCCAACGTCCTGACTTTC. The encoded protein is CASSLLAGGANVLTF.

There are a few counts of this clonotype. The chain is built from TRBV20-1 and TRBJ2-1; D is possibly TRBD2 (6 bases). Germline V gene data show CDR1 as DFQATT and CDR2 as SNEGSKA (reference sequence). The CDR3 has 15 amino acids. Trimming removed 4 bases from V and 3 bases from J, with 16 bases in between. The CDR3 reads CSAKVLSGDYNEQFF. The CDR3 region has the DNA TGCAGTGCTAAGGTTCTTAGCGGAGACTACAATGAGCAGTTCTTC.

This clonotype was observed a few times. The chain has TRBV20-1 and TRBJ1-2; D is perhaps TRBD1 (6 bases). The CDR3 runs to 13 residues. Germline CDR1 and CDR2: DFQATT and SNEGSKA (reference sequence). Trimming shortened V by 3 bases and J by 7 bases, and 15 bases separated the two germline ends. The CDR3 reads CSASGGAISGYTF. CDR3 in DNA: TGCAGTGCTAGTGGGGGGGCAATTAGTGGCTACACCTTC.

This clonotype was counted only a few times. The chain is built from TRBV3-1 and TRBJ2-1; D is perhaps TRBD2 (6 bases). Trimming took off 7 bases at V and 9 bases at J, with 19 bases between the two ends. Germline V gene sequence: CDR1 LGHDT, CDR2 YNNKEL (reference sequence). CDR3 size: 14 residues. The CDR3 sequence is CASTLRGSAGEQFF. CDR3 DNA: TGTGCCAGCACCCTCCGGGGGAGCGCGGGTGAGCAGTTCTTC.

The chain uses TRBV6-2 or TRBV6-3 and TRBJ2-7, with D uncertain. The germline V and J ends were trimmed by 6 bases and 2 bases, with 11 bases remaining between them. There are 13 residues in the CDR3. Germline V gene data show CDR1 as MNHEY and CDR2 as SVGEGT. The CDR3 coding sequence is TGTGCCAGCAGCCTAAACCTGGCCTACGAGCAGTACTTC. It translates to CASSLNLAYEQYF.

There are a few counts of this clonotype. This CDR3 is CSAKVPTAGYTF. Written as DNA, the CDR3 is TGCAGTGCTAAAGTTCCTACTGCTGGCTACACCTTC. The chain uses TRBV20-1 and TRBJ1-2, with unresolved D. This CDR3 contains 12 residues. Trimming took off 4 bases at V and 7 bases at J, with 13 bases between the two ends. Germline assignment: CDR1 DFQATT and CDR2 SNEGSKA (reference sequence).

In DNA, the CDR3 is TGCAGCGTGGCCGGGGGGCGGGATCAGCCCCAGCATTTT. This codes for CSVAGGRDQPQHF. This chain connects TRBV29-1 to TRBJ1-5; a possible D gene is TRBD1 (6 bases). Trimming cost V 6 bases and J 5 bases, with 14 bases left between them. The length of the CDR3 is 13 residues. Germline assignment: CDR1 SQVTM and CDR2 ANQGSEA. The full variable domain, with the rest looked up from reference TRBV29-1 and TRBJ1-5, is SAVISQKPSRDICQRGTSLTIQCQVDSQVTMMFWYRQQPGQSLTLIATANQGSEATYESGFVIDKFPISRPNLTFSTLTVSNMSPEDSSIYLCSVAGGRDQPQHFGDGTRLSIL.

A few counts support this clonotype. This chain links TRBV27 with TRBJ2-3; 11 nucleotides align to TRBD2. Germline V lookup: CDR1 MNHEY, CDR2 SMNVEV (reference sequence). V lost 6 bases and J lost 4; bases outside the gene matches: 12. CDR3 length equals 17 residues. This CDR3 reads CASSPNIAGGPADTQYF. CDR3 in DNA: TGTGCCAGCAGCCCCAATATAGCGGGAGGGCCAGCAGATACGCAGTATTTT.

In this sample, this clonotype turned up a few times. This rearrangement joins TRBV29-1 to TRBJ1-6; a possible D gene is TRBD1 (5 bases). The length of the CDR3 is 15 residues. Germline CDR1 and CDR2: SQVTM and ANQGSEA. Trimming took off 4 bases at V and 5 bases at J, with 15 bases between the two ends. CDR3 DNA: TGCAGCGTTGCCTTTGGGGCCTTGGATAATTCACCCCTCCACTTT. This gives the protein CSVAFGALDNSPLHF.

This clonotype was counted only a few times. The V call is TRBV24-1, the J call TRBJ2-1, with D possibly TRBD2 on 5 matching bases. Per germline, CDR1 KGHDR and CDR2 SFDVKD. This CDR3 comprises 16 residues. The V end was cut by 2 bases, the J end by 6 bases, with 16 bases between. CDR3 protein: CATSDSTGVATNEQFF. The CDR3 DNA reads as TGTGCCACCAGTGATTCCACCGGGGTGGCCACCAATGAGCAGTTCTTC.

This clonotype came up a few times. The rearrangement links TRBV27 to TRBJ2-7, with D possibly TRBD1 on 6 matching bases. V lost 1 base, J lost 5 bases, and 15 bases lay in between. Germline loops: CDR1 MNHEY, CDR2 SMNVEV (reference sequence). The CDR3 has 15 amino acids. The CDR3 sequence: CASSLFVQGRHEQYF. The CDR3 DNA reads as TGTGCCAGCAGTTTATTTGTACAGGGACGACACGAGCAGTACTTC.

The chain is built from TRBV19 and TRBJ1-5; D possibly corresponds to TRBD1 (6 bases). Germline V gives CDR1 LNHDA, CDR2 SQIVND (reference sequence). The CDR3 covers 15 residues. Trimming left V 1 base short and J 7 bases short, with 14 bases between. The CDR3 coding sequence is TGTGCCAGTAGTATAGTGGGGGACATTGGCCAGCCCCAGCATTTT. This sequence encodes CASSIVGDIGQPQHF.

This clonotype was recorded at least ten times. The V and J genes are TRBV5-1 and TRBJ2-3; D not certain. The CDR3 has 11 amino acids. Germline V gene data show CDR1 as SGHRS and CDR2 as YFSETQ. The germline V and J ends were trimmed by 4 bases and 4 bases, with 4 bases remaining between them. For the CDR3, the DNA is TGCGCCAGCAGCATAGCAGATACGCAGTATTTT. Translated: CASSIADTQYF.

This clonotype has a handful of counts. This chain uses TRBV5-1 with TRBJ1-1, with 8 bases that match TRBD1. CDR3 size: 16 residues. CDR1 and CDR2 from the germline V gene are SGHRS and YFSETQ. J gave up 3 bases and V 7 bases, and 14 bases lay outside the gene matches. CDR3 residues: CASRPYRQGRDTEAFF. The CDR3 bases are TGCGCCAGCCGACCTTACCGACAGGGGAGGGACACTGAAGCTTTCTTT. Full variable domain (remainder filled in from reference TRBV5-1 and TRBJ1-1): KAGVTQTPRYLIKTRGQQVTLSCSPISGHRSVSWYQQTPGQGLQFLFEYFSETQRNKGNFPGRFSGRQFSNSRSEMNVSTLELGDSALYLCASRPYRQGRDTEAFFGQGTRLTVV.

The chain is built from TRBV12-3 or TRBV12-4 and TRBJ2-3; D may be TRBD1 (5 bases). Trimming cost V 4 bases and J 2 bases, with 22 bases left between them. The CDR3 has 18 amino acids. DNA of the CDR3: TGTGCCAGCAGTTCCCCGCTGGGGCGAGGACCGGCCACAGATACGCAGTATTTT. Amino acids: CASSSPLGRGPATDTQYF.

This clonotype was detected once. The V gene is TRBV28, the J gene TRBJ1-5; D may be TRBD1 (5 bases). This CDR3 region has 15 residues. CDR1 is MDHEN and CDR2 is SYDVKM in the germline V gene. With 7 bases removed from V and 0 bases from J, the gap between germline ends came to 13 bases. The CDR3 spells CASIPTVDSNQPQHF. Written as DNA, the CDR3 is TGTGCCAGCATTCCGACAGTTGATAGCAATCAGCCCCAGCATTTT.